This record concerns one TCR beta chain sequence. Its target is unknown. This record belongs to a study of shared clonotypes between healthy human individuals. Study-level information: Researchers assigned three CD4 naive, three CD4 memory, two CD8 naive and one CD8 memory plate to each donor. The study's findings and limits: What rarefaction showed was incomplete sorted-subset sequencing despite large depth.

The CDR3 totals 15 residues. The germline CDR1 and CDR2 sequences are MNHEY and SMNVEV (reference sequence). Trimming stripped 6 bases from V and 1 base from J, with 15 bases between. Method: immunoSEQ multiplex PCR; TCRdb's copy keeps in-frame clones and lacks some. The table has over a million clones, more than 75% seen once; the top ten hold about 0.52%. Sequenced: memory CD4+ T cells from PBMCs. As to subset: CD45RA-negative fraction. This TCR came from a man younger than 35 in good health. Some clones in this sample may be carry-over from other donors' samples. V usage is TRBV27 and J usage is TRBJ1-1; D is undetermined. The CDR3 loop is CASRALGNENTEAFF. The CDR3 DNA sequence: TGTGCCAGCAGGGCCTTAGGGAATGAGAACACTGAAGCTTTCTTT.